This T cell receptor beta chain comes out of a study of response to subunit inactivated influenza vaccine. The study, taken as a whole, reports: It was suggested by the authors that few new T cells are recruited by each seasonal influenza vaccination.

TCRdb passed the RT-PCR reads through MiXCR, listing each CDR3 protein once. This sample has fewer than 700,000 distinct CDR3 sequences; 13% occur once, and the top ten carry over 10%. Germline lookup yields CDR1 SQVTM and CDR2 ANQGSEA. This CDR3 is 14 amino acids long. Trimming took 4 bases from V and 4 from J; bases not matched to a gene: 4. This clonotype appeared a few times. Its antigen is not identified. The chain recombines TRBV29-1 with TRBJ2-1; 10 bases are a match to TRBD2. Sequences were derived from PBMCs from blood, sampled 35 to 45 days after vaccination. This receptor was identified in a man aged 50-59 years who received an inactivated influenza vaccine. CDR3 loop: CSVVSGRTYNEQFF. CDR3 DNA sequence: TGCAGCGTTGTTAGCGGGAGGACATACAATGAGCAGTTCTTC.